This TCR beta chain was sequenced in a study of human T cells and chemical hapten exposure. At the level of the study: The use of 2% DPC on approximately 2 cm by approximately 2 cm of upper inner arm skin constituted sensitization. Findings and limits, study-wide: Expanded TCR counts at PT1 were positively correlated with the patch test score.

Documented time point: patch test 2, 6 weeks after DPC sensitization. Documented treatment: therapeutic diphenylcyclopropenone sensitization with weekly scalp DPC. Whole blood that had not been fractionated was the source of extracted total RNA. Germline V lookup: CDR1 SGHAT, CDR2 FQNNGV. The CDR3 runs 14 residues. J was trimmed by 3 bases and V by 5 bases; bases with no gene match: 4. As regards this clonotype: Its antigen is not identified.

TCRdb redid the calling of the RACE reads with MiXCR, one entry per CDR3 protein. The table records tens of thousands of distinct CDR3 sequences, 8.5% to 10% of them present only once. The chain uses TRBV11-2 and TRBJ2-1; 7 nucleotides line up with TRBD1. Sequencing used whole blood, obtained in connection with sensitization to the hapten diphenylcyclopropenone (DPC). The receptor was isolated from a woman aged 25-40 years with alopecia areata. Some clones in this sample may be carry-over from other donors' samples. CDR3 loop: CASSHGTDYNEQFF. CDR3 in DNA: TGTGCCAGCAGCCACGGGACAGACTACAATGAGCAGTTCTTC.